A single sample is the source of the 17 T cell receptor beta chains below, sequenced in a study of early T cells in non-severe SARS-CoV-2 infection. Each CDR3 protein gets one entry after TCRdb re-called the 5' RACE reads with MiXCR. The table lists about 83,000 distinct CDR3 sequences, 12% of them singletons. The sample comprised whole blood. The source is an adult who was a healthcare worker with PCR-confirmed SARS-CoV-2 infection or an uninfected control (not recorded which).

There are a few counts of this clonotype. The V call is TRBV18, the J call TRBJ2-1, with D maybe TRBD1 (6 bases). Deletions cut 5 bases from V and 7 bases from J, with 12 bases between. CDR3 length: 13 residues. The germline CDR1 and CDR2 sequences are KGHSH and LQKENI. The CDR3 here is CASSSKGGNEQFF. DNA for the CDR3: TGTGCCAGCTCATCAAAAGGGGGAAATGAGCAGTTCTTC.

This clonotype was picked up a small number of times. In DNA, the CDR3 is TGTGCCAGCAGGGGGACAGGGGTCGGCACTGAAGCTTTCTTT. Translating gives CASRGTGVGTEAFF. The chain recombines TRBV6-6 with TRBJ1-1; 10 bases are a match to TRBD1. Per the germline V gene, CDR1 is MNHNY and CDR2 is SVGAGI (reference sequence). This CDR3 has 14 residues. With 6 bases clipped from V and 4 bases from J, the junction kept 5 bases outside the gene matches.

The chain carries TRBV24-1 and TRBJ1-5; D gene unclear. V lost 2 bases to trimming and J lost 0 bases, with 10 bases between them. CDR1 and CDR2 from the germline V gene are KGHDR and SFDVKD. This CDR3 contains 16 residues. CDR3 region: CATSDSADYSNQPQHF. The CDR3 DNA is TGTGCCACCAGTGATTCGGCAGACTATAGCAATCAGCCCCAGCATTTT.

Only a few counts were recorded for this clonotype. This chain's CDR3 is CSAREPNTEAFF. The CDR3 DNA reads as TGCAGTGCTAGAGAACCGAACACTGAAGCTTTCTTT. The chain carries TRBV20-1 and TRBJ1-1; unclear D gene. This CDR3 is built from 12 residues. Trimming shortened V by 0 bases and J by 1 base, and 3 bases separated the two germline ends. Germline-derived CDR1 and CDR2 are DFQATT and SNEGSKA (reference sequence).

This clonotype was seen a handful of times. The J gene is TRBJ2-6, the V gene TRBV9; D unclear. The germline gives CDR1 SGDLS, CDR2 YYNGEE. V lost 4 bases to trimming and J lost 0 bases, with 14 bases between them. The CDR3 extends over 17 amino acids. The CDR3 nucleotides are TGTGCCAGCAGCCCAAGGGCGTTTACCTCTGGGGCCAACGTCCTGACTTTC. This encodes CASSPRAFTSGANVLTF.

The chain couples TRBV10-3 to TRBJ2-1; D gene unclear. This CDR3 is 12 amino acids long. CDR1 and CDR2 (germline): ENHRY, SYGVKD. The V gene lost 8 bases and the J gene lost 7 bases, with 12 bases spanning the gap. CDR3 bases: TGTGCCATCGACACGGGTGTGAATGAGCAGTTCTTC. Its translation: CAIDTGVNEQFF.

This chain joins TRBV2 and TRBJ2-1; the D gene is possibly TRBD2 (5 bases). Trimming removed 1 base from V and 9 bases from J, with 13 bases in between. CDR3 length: 14 residues. Germline-derived CDR1 and CDR2 are SNHLY and FYNNEI. Written as DNA, the CDR3 is TGTGCCAGCAGTGAAGACGGAGGTACGGGTGAGCAGTTCTTC. The encoded protein is CASSEDGGTGEQFF.

Ten or more counts support this clonotype. The genes are TRBV20-1 and TRBJ2-7; the D gene could be TRBD1 or TRBD2 (5 bases each). The CDR3 totals 13 residues. Between the trimmed V and J ends, which lost 3 bases and 0 bases, there was a span of 9 bases. Germline assignment: CDR1 DFQATT and CDR2 SNEGSKA (reference sequence). The CDR3 loop reads CSASRGSSYEQYF. CDR3 in DNA: TGCAGTGCTAGCCGGGGCAGCTCCTACGAGCAGTACTTC.

This clonotype has just a few counts. The chain is built from TRBV9 and TRBJ2-7; D is unclear. The germline V gene has CDR1 SGDLS and CDR2 YYNGEE. The CDR3 covers 14 residues. The germline V and J ends were trimmed by 0 bases and 3 bases, with 10 bases remaining between them. The CDR3 here is CASSVAPAVYEQYF. In DNA form, the CDR3 reads TGTGCCAGCAGCGTAGCCCCCGCGGTCTACGAGCAGTACTTC. Full variable domain (missing parts from reference TRBV9 and TRBJ2-7): DSGVTQTPKHLITATGQRVTLRCSPRSGDLSVYWYQQSLDQGLQFLIQYYNGEERAKGNILERFSAQQFPDLHSELNLSSLELGDSALYFCASSVAPAVYEQYFGPGTRLTVT.

The V gene is TRBV13, the J gene TRBJ2-7; the match to TRBD2 covers 8 bases. This CDR3 is 15 amino acids long. With 5 bases clipped from V and 5 bases from J, the junction kept 11 bases outside the gene matches. The germline V gene encodes CDR1 PRHDT and CDR2 FYEKMQ (reference sequence). The CDR3 here is CASSPHRREGDEQYF. The CDR3 nucleotides are TGTGCCAGCAGCCCCCATCGTCGGGAGGGCGACGAGCAGTACTTC.

In this sample, this clonotype turned up a few times. The rearrangement uses TRBV6-5 and TRBJ2-1, with D maybe TRBD2 (5 bases). The length of the CDR3 is 15 residues. With 4 bases removed from V and 7 bases from J, the gap between germline ends came to 17 bases. From germline, CDR1 is MNHEY and CDR2 SVGAGI. CDR3 region: CASSSFPSRNNEQFF. In DNA, the CDR3 is TGTGCCAGCAGTTCCTTTCCTAGCAGGAATAATGAGCAGTTCTTC.

At least ten counts were recorded for this clonotype. This rearrangement joins TRBV4-1 to TRBJ2-7; the D is unclear. Germline lookup yields CDR1 MGHRA and CDR2 YSYEKL. Trimming removed 0 bases at V and 1 base at J, with 10 bases between. The CDR3 runs to 15 residues. The CDR3 coding sequence is TGCGCCAGCAGCCAAGATCCACGATATTCCTACGAGCAGTACTTC. This codes for CASSQDPRYSYEQYF.

This clonotype was counted only a few times. The rearrangement links TRBV5-6 to TRBJ2-1, with 7 bases aligning to TRBD2. J was trimmed by 3 bases and V by 4 bases; bases with no gene match: 4. Germline V lookup: CDR1 SGHDT, CDR2 YYEEEE. The CDR3 covers 14 residues. Written as DNA, the CDR3 is TGTGCCAGCAGCCACGGACTAGTCTACAATGAGCAGTTCTTC. The encoded protein is CASSHGLVYNEQFF.

This clonotype was found many times. V gene TRBV11-2 combines with J gene TRBJ1-1, with TRBD1 as a possible D gene (5 bases). Germline loops: CDR1 SGHAT, CDR2 FQNNGV. CDR3 length equals 14 residues. V shed 6 bases and J shed 4 bases, with 15 bases lying between them. The CDR3 DNA is TGTGCCAGCAGTTCGGACATGAGTCGCACTGAAGCTTTCTTT. This encodes CASSSDMSRTEAFF.

This clonotype appeared a few times. The chain joins TRBV5-4 to TRBJ1-2; TRBD1 matches at 8 bases. The germline V gene encodes CDR1 SGHNT and CDR2 YYREEE (reference sequence). J gave up 8 bases and V 3 bases, and 6 bases lay outside the gene matches. This CDR3 is built from 13 residues. Here the CDR3 reads CASSSGQGRGYTF. In DNA, the CDR3 is TGTGCCAGCAGCTCCGGACAGGGCAGGGGCTACACCTTC.

V and J are TRBV7-3 and TRBJ2-3; D might be TRBD2 (5 bases). V lost 4 bases and J lost 3, with 11 bases in between. The CDR3 totals 14 residues. Germline CDR1 and CDR2: SGHTA and FQGTGA. The CDR3 region has the DNA TGTGCCAGCAGCTCCTACGGGGTTACAGATACGCAGTATTTT. Translation: CASSSYGVTDTQYF.

This clonotype has only a few counts. This chain uses TRBV2 with TRBJ2-3; 9 nucleotides match TRBD2. The germline gives CDR1 SNHLY, CDR2 FYNNEI. Trimming removed 6 bases from V and 4 bases from J; junction bases left unmatched: 11. CDR3 size: 16 residues. CDR3 amino acids: CASRGSGVAGADTQYF. CDR3 in DNA: TGTGCCAGCAGGGGGTCGGGAGTAGCGGGAGCAGATACGCAGTATTTT.